The 11 T cell receptor gamma chains listed next were all sequenced from one sample in a study of Vδ1+ human thymocytes. These receptors' antigens are unknown. RNA was extracted from the cells and then reverse transcribed. The CDR3 regions were amplified by multiplex PCR from V-gene primers to a constant-region primer. TCRdb fed the multiplex PCR reads into CATT to redo clone calling. The sample lists 9,000 or so gamma-chain clones, approximately 55% occurring once. Overall study results and limits: Highly polyclonal TRG and TRD repertoires with Gaussian CDR3 length distributions appeared in thymus.

Sequencing input: Vdelta1+ gamma-delta thymocytes from the thymus. Described subset: FACS-sorted CD3+ TCRalphabeta- TCRVdelta1+ TCRVdelta2- thymocytes. Source of these receptors: a girl less than two years old who had congenital heart surgery.

The V gene is TRGV3, the J gene TRGJ1 or TRGJ2. Germline lookup yields CDR1 VTNTFY and CDR2 YDVSTARD (reference sequence). The CDR3 spans 11 residues. V was pared by 3 bases and J by 9 bases, with 5 bases of the junction left unmatched. This CDR3 is CATWDPCKKLF. The CDR3 DNA is TGTGCCACCTGGGACCCGTGTAAGAAACTCTTT.

To note about this clone: At the DNA level, this CDR3 is encoded by other sequences in the same sample as well. The chain recombines TRGV5 with TRGJ1 or TRGJ2. The J gene comes from matching the DNA to germline here; TCRdb lacks it. Germline V gene data show CDR1 as VINAFY and CDR2 as YDVSNSKD. Trimming at V came to 0 bases and at J to 7 bases, leaving 6 bases not matched to a gene. This CDR3 comprises 13 residues. CDR3 nucleotides: TGTGCCACCTGGGACAGGCGGTGCTATAAGAAACTCTTT. Its translation is CATWDRRCYKKLF.

The chain carries TRGV9 and TRGJ1 or TRGJ2. Since TCRdb gives no J gene, matching the DNA to germline was used here to assign it. The CDR3 consists of 15 residues. Germline assignment: CDR1 GITISATS and CDR2 ISYDGTV (reference sequence). After removal of 5 bases from V and 5 bases from J, the junction contained 15 bases not matched to a gene. The CDR3, as DNA: TGTGCCTTGTGGGGCCTCGAAACAAGGGATTATAAGAAACTCTTT. This translates into CALWGLETRDYKKLF.

This clone was seen only a few times. The V gene is TRGV3, the J gene TRGJ1 or TRGJ2. With V trimmed by 1 base and J by 9 bases, 9 bases remained unmatched. From germline, CDR1 is VTNTFY and CDR2 YDVSTARD (reference sequence). The CDR3 is 13 residues long. The CDR3 DNA follows: TGTGCCACCTGGGACAGCCGACATGCTAAGAAACTCTTT. As protein: CATWDSRHAKKLF.

This clone was seen a few times. This specimen includes other DNA sequences encoding the same CDR3. The V and J genes are TRGV9 and TRGJ1 or TRGJ2. The CDR3 sequence is 12 residues long. With V trimmed by 3 bases and J by 3 bases, 2 bases remained unmatched. Germline CDR1 is GITISATS and CDR2 is ISYDGTV (reference sequence). The CDR3 nucleotides read TGTGCCTTGTGGGAGACTTATTATAAGAAACTCTTT. Encoded protein: CALWETYYKKLF.

The genes are TRGV3 and TRGJP2. CDR1 is VTNTFY and CDR2 is YDVSTARD in the germline V gene (reference sequence). This CDR3 has 13 residues. Unmatched junction bases numbered 2, after V lost 4 bases and J lost 3 bases. The CDR3 DNA reads as TGTGCCACCTGGGAGCGTAGTGATTGGATCAAGACGTTT. Its protein is CATWERSDWIKTF.

The chain recombines TRGV4 with TRGJ1 or TRGJ2. TCRdb gives no J gene; it was assigned here by matching the DNA to germline. The V segment lost 2 bases and the J segment 6 bases; nucleotides outside the gene matches: 10. Germline assignment: CDR1 EGSTGY and CDR2 YDSYTSSV. The length of the CDR3 is 14 residues. Here the CDR3 DNA reads TGTGCCACCTGGGATGAAACGGAGGGTTATAAGAAACTCTTT. Protein product: CATWDETEGYKKLF.

This chain uses TRGV2 with TRGJ1 or TRGJ2. Because TCRdb records no J gene, it was assigned here through a match of the DNA to germline. The junction had 5 bases not matched to a gene; V was cut back by 2 bases and J by 4 bases. This CDR3 contains 13 residues. The germline V gene encodes CDR1 EGSNGY and CDR2 YDSYNSKV. The CDR3, as DNA: TGTGCCACCTGGGACGTGAGGTATTATAAGAAACTCTTT. Residues: CATWDVRYYKKLF.

V gene TRGV9 combines with J gene TRGJ1 or TRGJ2. This CDR3 spans 11 amino acids. Germline V gene sequence: CDR1 GITISATS, CDR2 ISYDGTV (reference sequence). With V trimmed by 0 bases and J by 11 bases, 4 bases remained unmatched. CDR3 nucleotides: TGTGCCTTGTGGGAGGTGACGGAGAAACTCTTT. It codes for CALWEVTEKLF.

This clone was seen more than once but under ten times. The rearrangement joins TRGV2 to TRGJ1 or TRGJ2. Per germline, CDR1 EGSNGY and CDR2 YDSYNSKV. Trimming took 0 bases from V and 7 from J; bases not matched to a gene: 6. The CDR3 totals 13 residues. CDR3 protein: CATWDGPPYKKLF. Written as DNA, the CDR3 is TGTGCCACCTGGGACGGGCCCCCATATAAGAAACTCTTT.

This clone appeared a few times. The chain uses TRGV2 and TRGJ1 or TRGJ2. Because TCRdb records no J gene, it was assigned here through a match of the DNA to germline. The ends lost 5 bases at V and 12 bases at J; junction bases unmatched: 10. The CDR3 is 11 amino acids. The germline V gene has CDR1 EGSNGY and CDR2 YDSYNSKV. The chain's CDR3 is CATWVPHGKLF. CDR3 nucleotides: TGTGCCACCTGGGTTCCCCACGGGAAACTCTTT.